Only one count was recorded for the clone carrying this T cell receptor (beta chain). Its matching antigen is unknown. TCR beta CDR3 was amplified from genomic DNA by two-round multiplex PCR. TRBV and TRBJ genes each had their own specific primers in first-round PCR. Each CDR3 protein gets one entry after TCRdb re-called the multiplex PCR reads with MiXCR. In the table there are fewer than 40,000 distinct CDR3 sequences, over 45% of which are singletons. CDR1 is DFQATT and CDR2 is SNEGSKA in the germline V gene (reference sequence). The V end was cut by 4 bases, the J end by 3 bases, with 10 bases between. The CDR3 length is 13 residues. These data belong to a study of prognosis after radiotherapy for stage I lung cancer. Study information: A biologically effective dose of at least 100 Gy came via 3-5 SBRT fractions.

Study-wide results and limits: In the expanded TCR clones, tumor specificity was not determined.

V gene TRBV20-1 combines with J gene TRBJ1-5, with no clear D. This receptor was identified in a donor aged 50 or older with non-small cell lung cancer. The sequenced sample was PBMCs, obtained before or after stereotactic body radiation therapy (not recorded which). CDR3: CSAIVGFNQPQHF. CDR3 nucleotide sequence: TGCAGTGCTATAGTAGGGTTCAATCAGCCCCAGCATTTT.